Below, 18 T cell receptor beta chains from the same sample are listed, as sequenced in a study of blood T cell repertoires in COVID-19. The table came from immunoSEQ multiplex PCR; TCRdb's copy has only in-frame clones and leaves some out. In the table there are more than 250,000 clones, approximately 90% of which are singletons. Material: PBMCs or T cells enriched from blood (not recorded which). These receptors were taken from a woman under 40 who had recovered from COVID-19.

The rearrangement uses TRBV4-1 and TRBJ2-1; TRBD1 agrees at 8 bases. From germline, CDR1 is MGHRA and CDR2 YSYEKL. The trim removed 2 bases at V and 4 bases at J, leaving 7 bases unmatched. The CDR3 sequence is 16 residues long. The CDR3 region is CASSQPRDRRYNEQFF. CDR3 sequence (DNA): TGCGCCAGCAGCCAACCCCGGGACAGGCGGTACAATGAGCAGTTCTTC.

J is TRBJ1-1 and V is TRBV7-6; TRBD1 matches at 7 bases. V was pared by 5 bases and J by 0 bases, with 6 bases of the junction left unmatched. Germline values: CDR1 SGHVS, CDR2 FNYEAQ. The CDR3 loop spans 15 amino acids. The CDR3 loop is CASSSPGQLNTEAFF. In nucleotides, the CDR3 is TGTGCCAGCAGCAGCCCGGGACAGCTGAACACTGAAGCTTTCTTT.

CDR3 sequence (DNA): TGTGCCAGCAGCTTGTCGGGGGGTCGTTCACCCCTCCACTTT. This codes for CASSLSGGRSPLHF. The chain employs TRBV5-6 and TRBJ1-6; D is perhaps TRBD1 (5 bases). Germline CDR1 reads SGHDT; CDR2 reads YYEEEE. Trimming stripped 1 base from V and 9 bases from J, with 11 bases between. The CDR3 totals 14 residues. Combining the CDR3 with reference TRBV5-6 and TRBJ1-6 gives the whole variable domain DAGVTQSPTHLIKTRGQQVTLRCSPKSGHDTVSWYQQALGQGPQFIFQYYEEEERQRGNFPDRFSGHQFPNYSSELNVNALLLGDSALYLCASSLSGGRSPLHFGNGTRLTVT.

The rearrangement uses TRBV6-5 and TRBJ1-1, with D unclear. V was pared by 6 bases and J by 3 bases, with 8 bases between. Per germline, CDR1 MNHEY and CDR2 SVGAGI. The length of the CDR3 is 12 residues. CDR3: CASSVLDTEAFF. The CDR3, as DNA: TGTGCCAGCAGCGTACTAGACACTGAAGCTTTCTTT.

The chain is built from TRBV5-4 and TRBJ2-2; TRBD1 matches 9 bases. The CDR3 length is 17 residues. Germline V gene lookup returns CDR1 SGHNT and CDR2 YYREEE (reference sequence). Trimming cost V 3 bases and J 1 base; bases outside gene matches: 7. The CDR3 is CASSSIQGARNTGELFF. CDR3 bases: TGTGCCAGCAGCTCAATACAGGGGGCTAGGAACACCGGGGAGCTGTTTTTT.

The genes are TRBV6-2 or TRBV6-3 and TRBJ1-2; D is uncertain. Germline V CDR1 and CDR2: MNHEY, SVGEGT. Trimming took 0 bases from V and 1 from J, leaving 6 bases between them. CDR3 length equals 14 residues. CDR3 loop: CASSYSGVNYGYTF. CDR3 in DNA: TGTGCCAGCAGTTACTCGGGAGTTAACTATGGCTACACCTTC.

V usage is TRBV5-4 and J usage is TRBJ2-2; the D gene is possibly TRBD1 (6 bases). Trimming took 4 bases from V and 6 from J, leaving 16 bases between them. Germline values: CDR1 SGHNT, CDR2 YYREEE (reference sequence). The CDR3 is 15 amino acids. CDR3 nucleotide sequence: TGTGCCAGCAGCGCAGGACAGTCCAACGCCGGGGAGCTGTTTTTT. Translating it yields CASSAGQSNAGELFF.

The chain combines TRBV19 with TRBJ1-3; D remains unclear. The CDR3 covers 15 residues. Germline CDR1 is LNHDA and CDR2 is SQIVND (reference sequence). V was cut by 5 bases and J by 0 bases, with 11 bases left in between. The CDR3 bases are TGTGCCAGTAGTTGGTCTAGCAACTCTGGAAACACCATATATTTT. It codes for CASSWSSNSGNTIYF.

This sequence joins TRBV5-4 and TRBJ1-1; D gene uncertain. CDR1 and CDR2 (germline): SGHNT, YYREEE (reference sequence). CDR3 size: 14 residues. Deletions cut 0 bases from V and 1 base from J, with 7 bases between. The CDR3 sequence is CASSLAGGNTEAFF. CDR3 coding DNA: TGTGCCAGCAGCTTGGCTGGAGGGAACACTGAAGCTTTCTTT.

The rearrangement uses TRBV6-2 or TRBV6-3 and TRBJ2-5; unclear D gene. The CDR3 covers 15 residues. Germline values: CDR1 MNHEY, CDR2 SVGEGT. The germline V and J ends were trimmed by 6 bases and 0 bases, with 14 bases remaining between them. CDR3 sequence: CASSPTRGYQETQYF. The CDR3 DNA follows: TGTGCCAGCAGCCCCACCCGTGGCTACCAAGAGACCCAGTACTTC.

CDR3 nucleotide sequence: TGTGCCAGCAGCGCGTGGGCTAGCAGCTACGAGCAGTACTTC. Residues: CASSAWASSYEQYF. This chain uses TRBV9 with TRBJ2-7, with D maybe TRBD2 (5 bases). CDR1 and CDR2 from the germline V gene are SGDLS and YYNGEE. CDR3 length equals 14 residues. V lost 3 bases, J lost 3 bases, and 13 bases lay in between. The complete variable domain, with remaining parts taken from reference TRBV9 and TRBJ2-7, reads DSGVTQTPKHLITATGQRVTLRCSPRSGDLSVYWYQQSLDQGLQFLIQYYNGEERAKGNILERFSAQQFPDLHSELNLSSLELGDSALYFCASSAWASSYEQYFGPGTRLTVT.

This chain connects TRBV7-2 to TRBJ1-1; 7 nucleotides align to TRBD1. J was trimmed by 0 bases and V by 2 bases; bases with no gene match: 6. The CDR3 consists of 16 residues. CDR1 and CDR2 from the germline V gene are SGHTA and FQGNSA. The CDR3 DNA reads as TGTGCCAGCAGCTTAAGACAGGGAGACATGAACACTGAAGCTTTCTTT. Translating it yields CASSLRQGDMNTEAFF.

The chain is built from TRBV12-3 or TRBV12-4 and TRBJ1-1; TRBD1 matches at 7 bases. Losses at the gene ends were 5 bases for V and 5 bases for J; bases not matched to a gene: 5. This CDR3 is built from 13 residues. The CDR3 nucleotides read TGTGCCAGCAGTCAAGACAGGGATACTGAAGCTTTCTTT. Amino acids: CASSQDRDTEAFF.

The genes are TRBV20-1 and TRBJ2-5; D gene unclear. Trimming cost V 3 bases and J 2 bases, with 7 bases left between them. This CDR3 region has 12 residues. The germline gives CDR1 DFQATT, CDR2 SNEGSKA (reference sequence). The CDR3 DNA follows: TGCAGTGCTAGTTCACAGCAAGAGACCCAGTACTTC. Residues: CSASSQQETQYF.

This clone is a singleton in its sample. The chain joins TRBV9 to TRBJ1-5; TRBD1 aligns across 10 bases. CDR1 and CDR2 (germline): SGDLS, YYNGEE. V was clipped by 3 bases and J by 7 bases; unmatched bases: 7. The length of the CDR3 is 15 residues. CDR3: CASSAGGQGNQPQHF. CDR3 bases: TGTGCCAGCAGCGCAGGGGGACAGGGGAACCAGCCCCAGCATTTT.

The chain has TRBV5-1 and TRBJ1-5; D possibly corresponds to TRBD1 (6 bases). Germline lookup yields CDR1 SGHRS and CDR2 YFSETQ. V was shortened by 4 bases and J by 2 bases, with 10 bases between the two germline ends. The CDR3 consists of 14 residues. As DNA, the CDR3 is TGCGCCAGCAGCCGGGAGGGGGGCAATCAGCCCCAGCATTTT. Translating gives CASSREGGNQPQHF.

The chain combines TRBV18 with TRBJ2-1; D is undetermined. The CDR3 runs to 15 residues. Germline V gene data show CDR1 as KGHSH and CDR2 as LQKENI. V lost 3 bases, J lost 5 bases, and 14 bases lay in between. The CDR3 coding sequence is TGTGCCAGCTCACCCTCTGAAGACAAACACAATGAGCAGTTCTTC. Protein sequence: CASSPSEDKHNEQFF.

The chain combines TRBV5-1 with TRBJ2-5, with no clear D. This CDR3 contains 16 residues. V lost 0 bases to trimming and J lost 7 bases, with 19 bases between them. Germline V gene data show CDR1 as SGHRS and CDR2 as YFSETQ. CDR3 amino acids: CASSLAVSLPSGTQYF. CDR3 nucleotides: TGCGCCAGCAGCTTGGCCGTTTCCCTCCCTAGTGGGACCCAGTACTTC.